The present entry profiles one T cell receptor beta chain with its context. Its binding antigen is unknown. Base qualities are not provided; no much larger clone lies one nucleotide away. To prepare the library, the immunoSEQ multiplex PCR assay was applied. In TCRdb, the immuneACCESS table is reduced to in-frame sequences with V and J assigned. These tables do not hold every clone; where another copy was compared, an unresolved V gene accounts for under half, and the others remain unexplained. For this sample there are about 82,000 clones; roughly 95% appear just once. Of the sample, about 0.41% is held by the ten largest clones. From the cysteine through the phenylalanine, the CDR3 covers 19 amino acids. The read is trimmed to its CDR3 DNA, 57 bases read in frame from base 1. The sample belongs to a study of technical replicates of blood from a few donors (dated by TCRdb to about 2017).

This TCR derives from a human donor in good health. The rearranged segments are TRBV12-2 and TRBJ2-1; the table's D call, TRBD2, was not checked against the DNA. TRBV12-2 is marked as a pseudogene. The material sequenced was T cells isolated from PBMCs. Here the CDR3 is given as CASRRPIFRPAGVLDEQFF. The sequence in DNA is TGTGCAAGTCGCCGCCCCATTTTCCGGCCAGCGGGGGTGTTGGATGAGCAGTTCTTC.